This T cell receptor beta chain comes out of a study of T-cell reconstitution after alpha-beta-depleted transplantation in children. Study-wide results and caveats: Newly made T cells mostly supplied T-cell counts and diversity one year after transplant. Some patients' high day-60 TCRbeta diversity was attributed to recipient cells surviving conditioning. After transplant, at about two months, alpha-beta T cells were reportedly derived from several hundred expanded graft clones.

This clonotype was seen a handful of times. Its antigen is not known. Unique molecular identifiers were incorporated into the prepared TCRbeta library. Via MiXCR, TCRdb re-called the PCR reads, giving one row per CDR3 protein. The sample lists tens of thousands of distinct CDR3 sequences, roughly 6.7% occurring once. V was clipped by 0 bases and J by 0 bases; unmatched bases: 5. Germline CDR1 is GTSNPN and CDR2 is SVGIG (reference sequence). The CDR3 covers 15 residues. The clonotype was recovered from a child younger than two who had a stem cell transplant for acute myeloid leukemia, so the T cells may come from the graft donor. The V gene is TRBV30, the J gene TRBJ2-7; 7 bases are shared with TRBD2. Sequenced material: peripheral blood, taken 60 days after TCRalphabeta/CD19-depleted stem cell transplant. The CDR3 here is CAWSVKRGSSYEQYF. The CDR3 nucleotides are TGTGCCTGGAGTGTAAAGCGGGGAAGCTCCTACGAGCAGTACTTC.